What follows are 30 T cell receptor beta chains derived from one specimen sequenced in a study of T cell responses to AZD1222 COVID-19 vaccine. Assay: immunoSEQ multiplex PCR; the TCRdb copy retains only in-frame clones and omits some. The sample comprises around 140,000 clones, 80% to 90% of which are singletons, and under 25% rests with the top ten. The sequencing used peripheral blood, collected on day 0 of AZD1222 vaccination. These receptor sequences come from an adult in good health.

This rearrangement joins TRBV19 to TRBJ1-5, with D perhaps TRBD1 (6 bases). Trimming shortened V by 8 bases and J by 6 bases, and 17 bases separated the two germline ends. From germline, CDR1 is LNHDA and CDR2 SQIVND (reference sequence). CDR3 length equals 14 residues. The CDR3 DNA sequence: TGTGCCAGTTTAGGACAGTTCGGTATTCAGCCCCAGCATTTT. Its translation: CASLGQFGIQPQHF.

V usage is TRBV6-6 and J usage is TRBJ1-2, with 8 bases identical to TRBD1. The V segment lost 5 bases and the J segment 6 bases; nucleotides outside the gene matches: 5. Germline V CDR1 and CDR2: MNHNY, SVGAGI (reference sequence). This CDR3 has 13 amino acids. As DNA, the CDR3 is TGTGCCAGCAGTGACCAGGGGGCCGATGGCTACACCTTC. This sequence encodes CASSDQGADGYTF.

V gene TRBV21-1 combines with J gene TRBJ1-2; TRBD1 reflects the table's D call only, with no check against the DNA. TRBV21-1 is a pseudogene. The CDR3 totals 15 residues. DNA for the CDR3: TGTGCCAGCAGCAAAGTCAGGTTAGGGGGACGAGGCTACACCTTC. It translates to CASSKVRLGGRGYTF.

The chain uses TRBV5-6 and TRBJ1-3; no definite D call. V lost 2 bases and J lost 4, with 4 bases in between. The CDR3 covers 12 residues. From germline, CDR1 is SGHDT and CDR2 YYEEEE. The CDR3 DNA is TGTGCCAGCAGCTTAAGGGGAAACACCATATATTTT. Amino acids: CASSLRGNTIYF.

This chain connects TRBV27 to TRBJ1-1; no reliable D call. The CDR3 length is 13 residues. Germline loops: CDR1 MNHEY, CDR2 SMNVEV (reference sequence). V was clipped by 2 bases and J by 3 bases, with 7 bases between them. CDR3 DNA sequence: TGTGCCAGCAGTTTAGGGAGGGACACTGAAGCTTTCTTT. It translates to CASSLGRDTEAFF.

The rearrangement links TRBV12-1 to TRBJ2-7; TRBD2, as called in the table, went unchecked against the DNA. TRBV12-1 is a known pseudogene. CDR3 length equals 17 residues. This chain's CDR3 is CASSQSQAGGLSYEQYF. CDR3 DNA: TGTGCCAGCAGCCAGAGCCAAGCGGGGGGGCTTTCCTACGAGCAGTACTTC.

The chain recombines TRBV18 with TRBJ2-7; 8 bases line up with TRBD1. V shed 5 bases, J shed 4 bases, and the junction held 10 bases outside the gene matches. The CDR3 is 15 amino acids. CDR1 is KGHSH and CDR2 is LQKENI in the germline V gene. CDR3 amino acids: CASSMGTGPSYEQYF. DNA for the CDR3: TGTGCCAGCTCAATGGGGACAGGCCCCTCATACGAGCAGTACTTC.

The gene calls are TRBV2 and TRBJ1-5; D possibly corresponds to TRBD1 (5 bases). Trimming pared 6 bases from V and 1 base from J, leaving 7 bases between. The CDR3 contains 13 residues. The germline CDR1 and CDR2 sequences are SNHLY and FYNNEI. The CDR3 nucleotides read TGTGCCAGCAGCCGGGACAGCAATCAGCCCCAGCATTTT. This sequence encodes CASSRDSNQPQHF.

The chain combines TRBV7-9 with TRBJ2-7; 9 nucleotides align to TRBD1. The CDR3 consists of 15 residues. In germline, CDR1 is SEHNR, CDR2 FQNEAQ (reference sequence). J gave up 4 bases and V 5 bases, and 9 bases lay outside the gene matches. The CDR3 is CASSRGQGLVYEQYF. The DNA for the CDR3 is TGTGCCAGCAGCCGCGGACAGGGGTTGGTGTACGAGCAGTACTTC.

V and J are TRBV20-1 and TRBJ1-2; a possible D gene is TRBD1 (5 bases). This CDR3 comprises 14 residues. CDR1 and CDR2 from the germline V gene are DFQATT and SNEGSKA (reference sequence). The V end lost 3 bases, the J end lost 3 bases, and 14 bases lay between the germline ends. The CDR3 loop is CSASEWDPDYGYTF. The CDR3 DNA follows: TGCAGTGCTAGTGAGTGGGACCCCGACTATGGCTACACCTTC.

Details on this clone: The junction and the germline gene differ at one end; a read error may be behind it. V is TRBV7-7 and J is TRBJ2-7, with TRBD1 matching 7 bases. The CDR3 consists of 17 residues. CDR1 and CDR2 (germline): SSHAT, FNYEAQ (reference sequence). CDR3 loop: CASSKGTAWDSSYEQYF. DNA for the CDR3: TGTGCTAGCAGCAAAGGGACAGCCTGGGATAGCTCCTACGAGCAGTACTTC.

The V call is TRBV2, the J call TRBJ2-1; D possibly corresponds to TRBD2 (5 bases). Germline V gene lookup returns CDR1 SNHLY and CDR2 FYNNEI. The length of the CDR3 is 11 residues. The V end was cut by 6 bases, the J end by 8 bases, with 8 bases between. The CDR3 region is CASRGSDEQFF. The CDR3 DNA sequence: TGTGCCAGCAGGGGGAGTGATGAGCAGTTCTTC.

The chain uses TRBV28 and TRBJ2-5; the D is unclear. Trimming pared 3 bases from V and 4 bases from J, leaving 9 bases between. Germline CDR1 and CDR2: MDHEN and SYDVKM. The CDR3 contains 13 residues. Here the CDR3 reads CASSFPSRETQYF. The CDR3 nucleotides read TGTGCCAGCAGTTTCCCATCCCGAGAGACCCAGTACTTC.

The rearrangement uses TRBV7-2 and TRBJ2-7; maybe TRBD1 (6 bases). Trimming cost V 1 base and J 0 bases, with 16 bases left between them. From germline, CDR1 is SGHTA and CDR2 FQGNSA. The CDR3 contains 17 residues. CDR3: CASSLDTGTRPSYEQYF. The CDR3 coding sequence is TGTGCCAGCAGCTTAGACACCGGGACACGGCCCTCCTACGAGCAGTACTTC.

This chain links TRBV5-1 with TRBJ1-2; possible D gene TRBD1, 5 bases. CDR3 length equals 13 residues. V lost 2 bases, J lost 8 bases, and 13 bases lay in between. CDR1 and CDR2 (germline): SGHRS, YFSETQ. The CDR3 reads CASSLLGESGYTF. The CDR3, as DNA: TGCGCCAGCAGCTTATTAGGGGAGAGCGGCTACACCTTC.

The V call is TRBV18, the J call TRBJ2-1; 14 nucleotides match TRBD2. CDR3 size: 17 residues. Germline V CDR1 and CDR2: KGHSH, LQKENI. Trimming cost V 6 bases and J 5 bases; bases outside gene matches: 9. The CDR3 sequence: CASSLTSGGAGHNEQFF. DNA for the CDR3: TGTGCCAGCTCGCTGACTAGCGGGGGGGCCGGCCACAATGAGCAGTTCTTC.

This chain uses TRBV6-6 with TRBJ2-2; 9 nucleotides align to TRBD2. The CDR3 is 13 amino acids. The V gene's germline CDR1 is MNHNY and CDR2 SVGAGI (reference sequence). Germline trimming cut 10 bases from V and 2 bases from J; bases unmatched to any gene: 2. This CDR3 reads CATGTSNTGELFF. The CDR3 DNA reads as TGTGCCACCGGGACTAGCAACACCGGGGAGCTGTTTTTT.

V gene TRBV24-1 combines with J gene TRBJ2-2; tentative D call: TRBD1 (7 bases). The germline V gene has CDR1 KGHDR and CDR2 SFDVKD. The CDR3 contains 18 residues. V lost 1 base and J 5 bases, leaving 19 bases between the germline ends. The CDR3: CATSDFVPRAGGTGELFF. In DNA form, the CDR3 reads TGTGCCACCAGTGATTTCGTGCCAAGGGCAGGGGGGACCGGGGAGCTGTTTTTT.

This clone was recorded once. The J gene is TRBJ2-5, the V gene TRBV2, with D uncertain. Germline-derived CDR1 and CDR2 are SNHLY and FYNNEI. The CDR3 covers 14 residues. With 0 bases removed from V and 5 bases from J, the gap between germline ends came to 10 bases. The CDR3 nucleotides read TGTGCCAGCAGTGAAGCTGTGGGTCTGGAGACCCAGTACTTC. Its protein is CASSEAVGLETQYF.

The chain recombines TRBV18 with TRBJ1-2; D is possibly TRBD1 (5 bases). Deletions cut 0 bases from V and 8 bases from J, with 10 bases between. Germline values: CDR1 KGHSH, CDR2 LQKENI. The CDR3 extends over 13 amino acids. The CDR3 coding sequence is TGTGCCAGCTCACCACCGGGGCTTTACGGCTACACCTTC. It is translated as CASSPPGLYGYTF. Based on the CDR3 plus reference TRBV18 and TRBJ1-2, the full variable domain is NAGVMQNPRHLVRRRGQEARLRCSPMKGHSHVYWYRQLPEEGLKFMVYLQKENIIDESGMPKERFSAEFPKEGPSILRIQQVVRGDSAAYFCASSPPGLYGYTFGSGTRLTVV.

The chain links TRBV5-8 to TRBJ1-1, with 11 nucleotides matching TRBD1. V trimming: 2 bases; J trimming: 7 bases; junction bases outside the gene matches: 10. This CDR3 region has 16 residues. The germline V gene has CDR1 SGHTS and CDR2 YDEGEE. CDR3 protein: CASSLYGTGGSDEAFF. In nucleotides, the CDR3 is TGTGCCAGCAGCTTATATGGGACAGGGGGGTCTGATGAAGCTTTCTTT.

The rearrangement links TRBV15 to TRBJ2-7; possibly TRBD1 for D (8 bases). The CDR3 extends over 16 amino acids. Deletions cut 3 bases from V and 2 bases from J, with 17 bases between. The germline CDR1 and CDR2 sequences are LNHNV and YYDKDF (reference sequence). In DNA form, the CDR3 reads TGTGCCACCAGCAGGGGGGGGACAGGAATGACCTACGAGCAGTACTTC. This translates into CATSRGGTGMTYEQYF.

This clone was recorded once. V is TRBV11-2 and J is TRBJ2-3, with D unclear. Germline V gives CDR1 SGHAT, CDR2 FQNNGV. CDR3 size: 14 residues. V lost 4 bases to trimming and J lost 3 bases, with 11 bases between them. The CDR3: CASSWWQNTDTQYF. Here the CDR3 DNA reads TGTGCCAGCAGCTGGTGGCAGAATACAGATACGCAGTATTTT.

The chain uses TRBV7-2 and TRBJ2-7, with D maybe TRBD1 (5 bases). Germline CDR1 reads SGHTA; CDR2 reads FQGNSA. The CDR3 contains 13 residues. The ends were cut back, 3 bases at V and 9 bases at J, with 15 bases in the middle. In DNA form, the CDR3 reads TGTGCCAGCAGCTTCCAAGGGGTGGTTGGGCAGTACTTC. Amino acids: CASSFQGVVGQYF.

The chain is built from TRBV5-4 and TRBJ1-2; 11 positions agree with TRBD1. The germline V gene has CDR1 SGHNT and CDR2 YYREEE (reference sequence). CDR3 length: 15 amino acids. V dropped 4 bases and J dropped 8; count of bases not matched to a gene: 10. CDR3 region: CASSANGQGAWGYTF. The DNA of the CDR3 is TGTGCCAGCAGCGCGAACGGACAGGGGGCTTGGGGCTACACCTTC. The complete variable domain, with remaining parts taken from reference TRBV5-4 and TRBJ1-2, reads ETGVTQSPTHLIKTRGQQVTLRCSSQSGHNTVSWYQQALGQGPQFIFQYYREEENGRGNFPPRFSGLQFPNYSSELNVNALELDDSALYLCASSANGQGAWGYTFGSGTRLTVV.

The chain links TRBV21-1 to TRBJ2-5; the table's D gene call, TRBD1, was not cross checked with the DNA. TRBV21-1 is shown as a pseudogene. The CDR3 runs to 18 residues. CDR3 nucleotide sequence: TGTGCCAGCAGCAAAGAGGGGACAGGGCAGACGCCTAAAGAGACCCAGTACTTC. This sequence encodes CASSKEGTGQTPKETQYF.

This clone occurred once. The chain uses TRBV21-1 and TRBJ1-6. TRBV21-1 is annotated as a pseudogene. The CDR3 length is 19 residues. CDR3 in DNA: TGTGCCAGCAGCAAAGAAGAGGGCGGTTCGAGCTCCTATAATTCACCCCTCCACTTT. Encoded protein: CASSKEEGGSSSYNSPLHF.

V gene TRBV5-4 combines with J gene TRBJ1-2; D possibly corresponds to TRBD1 (5 bases). This CDR3 is built from 14 residues. Germline CDR1 is SGHNT and CDR2 is YYREEE (reference sequence). V lost 4 bases and J lost 0, with 10 bases in between. The CDR3 DNA reads TGTGCCAGCAGCCGACAGAGTCCTAACTATGGCTACACCTTC. Translating gives CASSRQSPNYGYTF.

The V gene is TRBV7-8, the J gene TRBJ1-1; unclear D gene. The germline gives CDR1 SGHVS, CDR2 FQNEAQ. Trimming pared 5 bases from V and 0 bases from J, leaving 19 bases between. The CDR3 loop spans 17 amino acids. This CDR3 reads CASSQRNSLLLNTEAFF. The CDR3 nucleotides read TGTGCCAGCAGCCAGCGGAACTCCTTACTTCTGAACACTGAAGCTTTCTTT.

In this sample, this clone turned up once. The gene calls are TRBV4-3 and TRBJ1-1, with D unclear. V gave up 1 base and J gave up 1 base, with 7 bases separating them. The CDR3 loop spans 14 amino acids. Germline V gene lookup returns CDR1 LGHNA and CDR2 YSLEER. In DNA, the CDR3 is TGCGCCAGCAGCCAAGGGGCAGCGAACACTGAAGCTTTCTTT. Translating it yields CASSQGAANTEAFF.